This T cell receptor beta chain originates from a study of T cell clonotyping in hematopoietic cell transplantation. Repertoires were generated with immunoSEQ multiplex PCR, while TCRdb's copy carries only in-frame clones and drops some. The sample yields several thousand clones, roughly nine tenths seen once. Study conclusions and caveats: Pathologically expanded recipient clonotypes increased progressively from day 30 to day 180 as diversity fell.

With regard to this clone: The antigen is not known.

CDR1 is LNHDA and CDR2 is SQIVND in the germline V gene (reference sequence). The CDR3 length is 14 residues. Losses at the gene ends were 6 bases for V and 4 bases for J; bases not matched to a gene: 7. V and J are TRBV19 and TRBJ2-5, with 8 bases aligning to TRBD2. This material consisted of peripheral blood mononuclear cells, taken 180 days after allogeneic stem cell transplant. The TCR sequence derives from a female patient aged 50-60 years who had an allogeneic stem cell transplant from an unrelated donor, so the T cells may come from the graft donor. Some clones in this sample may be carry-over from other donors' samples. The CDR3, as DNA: TGTGCCAGTAGATCTAGCGGGCTGGGAGAGACCCAGTACTTC. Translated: CASRSSGLGETQYF.